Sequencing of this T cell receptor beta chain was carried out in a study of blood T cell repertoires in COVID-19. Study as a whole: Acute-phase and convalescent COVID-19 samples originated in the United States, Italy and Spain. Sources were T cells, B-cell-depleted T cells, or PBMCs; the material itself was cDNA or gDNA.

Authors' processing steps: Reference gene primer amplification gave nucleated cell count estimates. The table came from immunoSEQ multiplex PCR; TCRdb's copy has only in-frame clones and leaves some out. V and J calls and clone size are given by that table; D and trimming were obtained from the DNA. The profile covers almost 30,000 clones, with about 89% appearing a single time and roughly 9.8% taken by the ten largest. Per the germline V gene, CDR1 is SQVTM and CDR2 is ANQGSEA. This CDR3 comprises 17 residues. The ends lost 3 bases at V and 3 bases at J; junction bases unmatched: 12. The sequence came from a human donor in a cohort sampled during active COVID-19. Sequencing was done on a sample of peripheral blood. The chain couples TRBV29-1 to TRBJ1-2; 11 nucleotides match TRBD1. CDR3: CSVDAGTGGSWDYGYTF. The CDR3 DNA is TGCAGCGTTGATGCCGGGACAGGGGGATCTTGGGACTATGGCTACACCTTC. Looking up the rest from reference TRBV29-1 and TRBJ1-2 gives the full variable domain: SAVISQKPSRDICQRGTSLTIQCQVDSQVTMMFWYRQQPGQSLTLIATANQGSEATYESGFVIDKFPISRPNLTFSTLTVSNMSPEDSSIYLCSVDAGTGGSWDYGYTFGSGTRLTVV.